This T cell receptor (beta chain) was captured in a study of chemoradiotherapy in HPV16-positive cancers (dated by TCRdb to the early 2020s). Turning to the overall study: Using functional T-cell assays on cells from two HPV16-positive patients, the researchers defined candidate HPV-specific T-cell clones and common TCR motifs. The study asked whether T-cell immunity to the HPV oncoproteins E6 and E7 changes during chemoradiotherapy and whether this immunity affects survival. TCR repertoires from some 90 patients with HPV-related cancers were then used to track the candidate HPV-specific TCRs and motifs. The study at large found these results: Expansion of candidate HPV-specific clones and E7-related TCR motifs was observed in the tumor microenvironment during treatment, whereas no such expansion was observed for non-HPV-specific T cells. Among HPV16-positive patients, expansion of HPV-responsive T cells during chemoradiotherapy was associated with better recurrence-free survival. The survival association was reported for HPV16-positive patients, and the functional definition of HPV-specific T cells was derived from only a couple of HPV16-positive patients.

This clone has a handful of counts. Its antigen remains unidentified. It has no much larger one-base neighbor in the sample; base qualities were not kept. Library preparation employed the immunoSEQ multiplex PCR assay. TCRdb took this table from immuneACCESS and kept in-frame rearrangements with V and J called. Such tables lack part of the clones; where checked against another copy, unresolved V genes explain under half of the gap, and the rest is unexplained. The sample includes 12,000 or so clones, with around 81% observed a single time. The ten largest clones represent approximately 1.1% of the sample. Repertoires were sampled repeatedly over the course of chemoradiotherapy, so clonal expansion could be followed in the tumor microenvironment. The germline V gene (reference sequence) gives CDR1 as MNHEY and CDR2 as SMNVEV. Ends trimmed: V by 1 base, J by 0 bases; bases unmatched to a gene: 4. Spanning cysteine to phenylalanine, the CDR3 consists of 17 amino acids. CDR3 DNA only is kept here, 51 bases in frame from base 1.

This clonotype was sampled from a human donor with HPV-associated anogenital cancer. The chain employs TRBV27 and TRBJ2-2, and 8 junction bases match TRBD1. The sample here was taken from a patient who underwent chemoradiotherapy. The CDR3 here reads CASSLFGQGANTGELFF. The sequenced DNA: TGTGCCAGCAGTTTATTCGGACAGGGAGCGAACACCGGGGAGCTGTTTTTT.